What follows are 20 T cell receptor beta chains derived from one specimen sequenced in a study of spatial heterogeneity in lung cancer. TCRdb independently ran MiXCR on the 5' RACE reads; one entry per CDR3 protein. Of a few thousand distinct CDR3 sequences in the sample, 1.9% were seen once. The sample's time point: sample taken at primary tumor resection. The sample in question was normal lung tissue next to the tumor, obtained at surgery. These receptors were obtained from a male donor with early-stage non-small cell lung cancer.

This clonotype is termed medium-sized. The chain carries TRBV4-3 and TRBJ1-5; no firm D call. Germline loops: CDR1 LGHNA, CDR2 YSLEER. V was trimmed by 4 bases and J by 7 bases, leaving 11 bases between them. The CDR3 has 13 residues. CDR3 bases: TGCGCCAGCAGCCCAACTGCGGGGCAGCCCCAGCATTTT. This sequence encodes CASSPTAGQPQHF.

This clonotype is medium-sized within its sample. The chain carries TRBV11-2 and TRBJ1-1, with TRBD1 matching over 7 bases. This CDR3 has 15 amino acids. V was pared by 3 bases and J by 4 bases, with 8 bases of the junction left unmatched. CDR1 and CDR2 from the germline V gene are SGHAT and FQNNGV. The CDR3 spells CASSLTTGAGTEAFF. CDR3 sequence (DNA): TGTGCCAGCAGCTTGACTACAGGGGCTGGCACTGAAGCTTTCTTT. Full variable domain (missing parts from reference TRBV11-2 and TRBJ1-1): EAGVAQSPRYKIIEKRQSVAFWCNPISGHATLYWYQQILGQGPKLLIQFQNNGVVDDSQLPKDRFSAERLKGVDSTLKIQPAKLEDSAVYLCASSLTTGAGTEAFFGQGTRLTVV.

This clonotype is medium-sized by share. The V call is TRBV19, the J call TRBJ2-5; TRBD2 matches 10 bases. After removal of 3 bases from V and 10 bases from J, the junction contained 11 bases not matched to a gene. The CDR3 loop spans 15 amino acids. Germline CDR1 is LNHDA and CDR2 is SQIVND (reference sequence). The CDR3 region has the DNA TGTGCCAGTAGTATTGTAGCGGGGGGAGCCCGCGACCAGTACTTC. Translation: CASSIVAGGARDQYF.

By share, this clonotype ranks as medium-sized (0.01 to 0.1%). J is TRBJ2-2 and V is TRBV28, with TRBD2 matching 7 bases. The V segment lost 5 bases and the J segment 2 bases; nucleotides outside the gene matches: 5. In germline, CDR1 is MDHEN, CDR2 SYDVKM. The CDR3 is 15 amino acids. CDR3 nucleotide sequence: TGTGCCAGCAGTCGGCTAGCGGCAAACACCGGGGAGCTGTTTTTT. It encodes CASSRLAANTGELFF.

By sample share, this clonotype is medium-sized. In nucleotides, the CDR3 is TGCAGTGCTAACAGCAACTCGAACACCGGGGAGCTGTTTTTT. This translates into CSANSNSNTGELFF. The V call is TRBV20-1, the J call TRBJ2-2, with D hard to call. The germline V and J ends were trimmed by 4 bases and 0 bases, with 9 bases remaining between them. The CDR3 runs to 14 residues. Germline V lookup: CDR1 DFQATT, CDR2 SNEGSKA (reference sequence).

This clonotype was found many times. The chain recombines TRBV25-1 with TRBJ2-7; 7 nucleotides line up with TRBD1. V was clipped by 6 bases and J by 5 bases; unmatched bases: 13. Germline CDR1 reads MGHDK; CDR2 reads SYGVNS. The CDR3 covers 15 residues. The DNA for the CDR3 is TGTGCCAGCAGCTCCACTAAGGGGGCCGGCCACGAGCAGTACTTC. It yields the protein CASSSTKGAGHEQYF.

Within the sample, this clonotype is medium-sized (0.01 to 0.1%). The genes are TRBV9 and TRBJ2-5; D is unresolved. Trimming pared 0 bases from V and 1 base from J, leaving 7 bases between. CDR1 and CDR2 (germline): SGDLS, YYNGEE. This CDR3 has 14 amino acids. As DNA, the CDR3 is TGTGCCAGCAGCGTAGAGGGCGGCCAAGAGACCCAGTACTTC. Amino acid sequence: CASSVEGGQETQYF.

Sample share makes this clonotype medium-sized. The rearrangement links TRBV6-4 to TRBJ1-5, with D hard to call. CDR3 size: 13 residues. Trimming pared 8 bases from V and 3 bases from J, leaving 11 bases between. CDR1 and CDR2 (germline): MRHNA, SNTAGT. The CDR3 protein is CASSRELNQPQHF. CDR3 in DNA: TGTGCCAGCTCCCGGGAGCTCAATCAGCCCCAGCATTTT.

This clonotype is classed as medium-sized. This rearrangement joins TRBV6-1 to TRBJ1-1, with TRBD1 as a possible D gene (5 bases). The CDR3 spans 13 residues. Germline V lookup: CDR1 MNHNS, CDR2 SASEGT. V dropped 4 bases and J dropped 4 bases, with 10 bases sitting between them. CDR3 sequence: CASSGGGATEAFF. The CDR3 DNA sequence: TGTGCCAGCAGTGGGGGGGGTGCCACTGAAGCTTTCTTT.

This clonotype is labeled medium-sized. This chain joins TRBV11-3 and TRBJ1-1; D not certain. The CDR3 length is 13 residues. V lost 5 bases to trimming and J lost 8 bases, with 15 bases between them. From germline, CDR1 is SGHNT and CDR2 YENEEA. CDR3 coding DNA: TGTGCCAGCAGCCCTGGGATAGAGAGGGAAGCTTTCTTT. Translated, it gives CASSPGIEREAFF.

This clonotype showed up many times. This clone may be a read error of a much larger clone one base away. The chain links TRBV12-3 or TRBV12-4 to TRBJ1-4, with D possibly TRBD1 on 5 matching bases. The CDR3 is 14 residues long. CDR3 nucleotides: TGTGCCAGCAGTTTCAAGGGGCCTAATGAAAAACTGTCTTTT. Its protein product is CASSFKGPNEKLSF.

In its sample, this clonotype is medium-sized (0.01 to 0.1%). The V and J genes are TRBV19 and TRBJ2-3; TRBD1 matches 9 bases. This CDR3 has 13 amino acids. Per germline, CDR1 LNHDA and CDR2 SQIVND (reference sequence). V lost 9 bases, J lost 1 base, and 2 bases stayed unmatched. DNA for the CDR3: TGTGCCAGCCGGACAGGGGGCACAGATACGCAGTATTTT. Protein sequence: CASRTGGTDTQYF.

This clonotype is judged medium-sized. The chain joins TRBV19 to TRBJ1-4; no clear D. Trimming removed 5 bases at V and 7 bases at J, with 14 bases between. The CDR3 totals 14 residues. Germline loops: CDR1 LNHDA, CDR2 SQIVND (reference sequence). CDR3 residues: CASSPSGVGEKLFF. Written as DNA, the CDR3 is TGTGCCAGTAGTCCGTCTGGGGTGGGTGAAAAACTGTTTTTT.

This clonotype was seen at least ten times. A clone one base away is much larger, so this may be a read error. The chain combines TRBV9 with TRBJ1-2; 10 bases match TRBD1. CDR3 size: 13 residues. CDR1 and CDR2 from the germline V gene are SGDLS and YYNGEE. The CDR3 nucleotides are TGTGCCAGCAGTCTGACAGGGGGCTATGGCTACAACTTC. Translation gives CASSLTGGYGYNF.

In this sample, this clonotype turned up many times. The J gene is TRBJ2-3, the V gene TRBV9, with D hard to call. The CDR3 runs 13 residues. Per the germline V gene, CDR1 is SGDLS and CDR2 is YYNGEE. Deletions cut 3 bases from V and 7 bases from J, with 12 bases between. The CDR3 protein is CASSDFDIHTQYF. CDR3 DNA sequence: TGTGCCAGCAGCGACTTTGATATTCATACGCAGTATTTT.

This clonotype was seen many times. One base away lies a much larger clone, so this may be a sequencing read error. The CDR3 spells CSFTTRTNEKLFF. CDR3 DNA: TGCAGTTTTACGACTCGAACTAATGAAAAACTGTTTTTT. The chain is built from TRBV29-1 and TRBJ1-4; D gene unclear. Germline CDR1 reads SQVTM; CDR2 reads ANQGSEA. The CDR3 loop spans 13 amino acids.

Many counts were recorded for this clonotype. This chain connects TRBV11-2 to TRBJ2-1; TRBD1 aligns across 8 bases. CDR3 length: 15 residues. The junction had 9 bases not matched to a gene; V was cut back by 4 bases and J by 7 bases. The germline V gene encodes CDR1 SGHAT and CDR2 FQNNGV. In DNA form, the CDR3 reads TGTGCCAGCAGCTCCAGGGGGCGCGTCGAAAATGAGCAGTTCTTC. It yields the protein CASSSRGRVENEQFF.

Within the sample, this clonotype is medium-sized (0.01 to 0.1%). V is TRBV29-1 and J is TRBJ2-3; maybe TRBD1 (5 bases). V gave up 2 bases and J gave up 2 bases, with 17 bases separating them. This CDR3 has 16 amino acids. Germline V gives CDR1 SQVTM, CDR2 ANQGSEA. The CDR3 nucleotides read TGCAGCGTTGAATCCTCCCGCGGCAGGGTCACAGATACGCAGTATTTT. Translating gives CSVESSRGRVTDTQYF.

Within the sample, this clonotype is medium-sized. V usage is TRBV6-5 and J usage is TRBJ1-6, with TRBD1 matching 7 bases. Germline CDR1 is MNHEY and CDR2 is SVGAGI. J was trimmed by 9 bases and V by 0 bases; bases with no gene match: 11. The CDR3 runs to 17 residues. This chain's CDR3 is CASSYSETGYSRSPLHF. CDR3 nucleotide sequence: TGTGCCAGCAGTTACTCAGAGACAGGGTATTCTCGTTCACCCCTCCACTTT.

This clonotype was counted ten times or more. The genes are TRBV12-2 and TRBJ1-2. TRBV12-2 is tagged as a pseudogene. The CDR3 is 20 residues long. The CDR3 here is CASRLVRLFKETRTSYGDTF. In DNA, the CDR3 is TGTGCAAGTCGCTTAGTACGTCTTTTTAAGGAGACAAGAACTTCTTATGGCGACACCTTC.